The source of this T cell receptor (beta chain) is a study of early T cells in non-severe SARS-CoV-2 infection. TCRdb redid the calling of the 5' RACE reads with MiXCR, one entry per CDR3 protein. The sample has fewer than 35,000 distinct CDR3 sequences, more than 5% seen once. Germline CDR1 is SGHAT and CDR2 is FQNNGV. V was clipped by 5 bases and J by 6 bases; unmatched bases: 10. The CDR3 covers 15 residues. This clonotype was seen many times. This receptor was obtained from an adult who was a healthcare worker with PCR-confirmed SARS-CoV-2 infection or an uninfected control (not recorded which). The rearrangement uses TRBV11-2 and TRBJ2-7, with TRBD1 matching 10 bases. The specimen sequenced was whole blood. The DNA of the CDR3 is TGTGCCAGCAGCCCCGGGACAGGGGATATCGGCGAGCAGTACTTC. This encodes CASSPGTGDIGEQYF.